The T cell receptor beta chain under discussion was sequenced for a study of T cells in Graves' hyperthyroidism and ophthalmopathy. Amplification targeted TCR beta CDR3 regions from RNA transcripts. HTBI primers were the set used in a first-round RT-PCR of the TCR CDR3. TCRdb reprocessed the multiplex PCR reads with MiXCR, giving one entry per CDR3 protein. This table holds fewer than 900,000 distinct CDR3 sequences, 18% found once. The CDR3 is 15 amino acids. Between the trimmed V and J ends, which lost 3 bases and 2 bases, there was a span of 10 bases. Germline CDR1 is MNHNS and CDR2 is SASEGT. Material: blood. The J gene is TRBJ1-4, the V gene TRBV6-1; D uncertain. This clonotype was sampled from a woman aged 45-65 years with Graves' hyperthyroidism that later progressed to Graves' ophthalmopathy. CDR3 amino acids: CASSEVAWTNEKLFF. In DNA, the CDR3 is TGTGCCAGCAGTGAGGTGGCCTGGACTAATGAAAAACTGTTTTTT.